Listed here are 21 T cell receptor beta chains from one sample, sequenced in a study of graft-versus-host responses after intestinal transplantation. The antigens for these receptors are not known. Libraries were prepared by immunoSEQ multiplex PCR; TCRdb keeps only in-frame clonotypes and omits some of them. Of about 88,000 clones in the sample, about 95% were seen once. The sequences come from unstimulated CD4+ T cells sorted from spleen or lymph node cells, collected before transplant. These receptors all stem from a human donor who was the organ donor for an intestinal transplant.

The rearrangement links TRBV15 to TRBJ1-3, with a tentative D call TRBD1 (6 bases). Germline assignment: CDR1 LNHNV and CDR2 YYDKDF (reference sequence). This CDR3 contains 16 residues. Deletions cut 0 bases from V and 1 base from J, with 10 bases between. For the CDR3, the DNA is TGTGCCACCAGCAGAGATGGGGGGCTTTCTGGAAACACCATATATTTT. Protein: CATSRDGGLSGNTIYF.

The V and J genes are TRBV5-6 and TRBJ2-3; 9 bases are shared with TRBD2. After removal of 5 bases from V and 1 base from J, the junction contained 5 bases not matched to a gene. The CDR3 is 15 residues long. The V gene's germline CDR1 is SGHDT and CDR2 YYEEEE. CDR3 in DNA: TGTGCCAGCAGATTACAGCGGGGGGGCACAGATACGCAGTATTTT. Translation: CASRLQRGGTDTQYF.

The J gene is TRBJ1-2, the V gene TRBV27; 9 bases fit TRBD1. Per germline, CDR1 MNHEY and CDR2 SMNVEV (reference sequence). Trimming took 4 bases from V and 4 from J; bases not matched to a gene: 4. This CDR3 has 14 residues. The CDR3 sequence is CASSSDRGGYGYTF. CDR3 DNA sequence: TGTGCCAGCAGTTCCGACAGGGGGGGCTATGGCTACACCTTC.

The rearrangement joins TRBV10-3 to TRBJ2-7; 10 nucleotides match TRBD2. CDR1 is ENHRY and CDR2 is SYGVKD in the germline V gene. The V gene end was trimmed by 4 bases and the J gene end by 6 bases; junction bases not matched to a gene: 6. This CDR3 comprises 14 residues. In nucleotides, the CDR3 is TGTGCCATCAGTGTGAGCGGGGGGGCCGGCGAGCAGTACTTC. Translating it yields CAISVSGGAGEQYF.

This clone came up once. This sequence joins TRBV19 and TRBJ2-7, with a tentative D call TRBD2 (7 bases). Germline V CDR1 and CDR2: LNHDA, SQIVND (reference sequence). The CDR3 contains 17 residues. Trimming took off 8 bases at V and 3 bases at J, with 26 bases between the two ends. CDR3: CASQFRGGSVTIYEQYF. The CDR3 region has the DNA TGTGCCAGTCAATTCCGCGGGGGCTCAGTTACTATCTACGAGCAGTACTTC. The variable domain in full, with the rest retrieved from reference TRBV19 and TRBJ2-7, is DGGITQSPKYLFRKEGQNVTLSCEQNLNHDAMYWYRQDPGQGLRLIYYSQIVNDFQKGDIAEGYSVSREKKESFPLTVTSAQKNPTAFYLCASQFRGGSVTIYEQYFGPGTRLTVT.

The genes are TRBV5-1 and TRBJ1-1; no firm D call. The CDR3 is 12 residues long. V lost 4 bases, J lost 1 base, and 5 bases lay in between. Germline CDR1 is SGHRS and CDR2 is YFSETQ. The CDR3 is CASSPANTEAFF. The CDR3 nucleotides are TGCGCCAGCAGCCCAGCGAACACTGAAGCTTTCTTT.

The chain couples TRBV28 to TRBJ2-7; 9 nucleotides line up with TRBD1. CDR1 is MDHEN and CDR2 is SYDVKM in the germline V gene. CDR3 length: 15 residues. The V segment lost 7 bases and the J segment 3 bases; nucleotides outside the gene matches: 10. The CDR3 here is CASTDGDRDHYEQYF. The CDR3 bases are TGTGCCAGCACCGACGGGGACAGGGATCACTACGAGCAGTACTTC.

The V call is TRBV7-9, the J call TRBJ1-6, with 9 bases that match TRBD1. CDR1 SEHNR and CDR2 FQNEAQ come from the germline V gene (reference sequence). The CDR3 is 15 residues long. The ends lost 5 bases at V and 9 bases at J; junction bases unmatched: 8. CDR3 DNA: TGTGCCAGCAGCACCCAGGGACAGGGCGGTTCACCCCTCCACTTT. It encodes CASSTQGQGGSPLHF.

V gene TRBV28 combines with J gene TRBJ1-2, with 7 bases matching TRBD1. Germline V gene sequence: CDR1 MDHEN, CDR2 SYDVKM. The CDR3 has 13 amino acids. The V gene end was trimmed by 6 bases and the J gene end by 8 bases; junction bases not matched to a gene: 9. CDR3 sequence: CASRTDRVSGYTF. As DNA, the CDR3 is TGTGCCAGCAGAACTGACAGGGTGTCAGGCTACACCTTC.

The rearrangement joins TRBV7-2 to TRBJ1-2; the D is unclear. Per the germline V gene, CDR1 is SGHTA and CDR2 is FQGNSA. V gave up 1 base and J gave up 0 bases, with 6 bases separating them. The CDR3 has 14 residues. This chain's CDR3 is CASSLETANYGYTF. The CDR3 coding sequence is TGTGCCAGCAGCTTAGAAACAGCTAACTATGGCTACACCTTC.

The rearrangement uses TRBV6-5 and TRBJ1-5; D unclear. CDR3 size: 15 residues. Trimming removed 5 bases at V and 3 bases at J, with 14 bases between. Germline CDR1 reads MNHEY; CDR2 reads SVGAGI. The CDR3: CASSALGSFNQPQHF. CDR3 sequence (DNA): TGTGCCAGCAGTGCGTTGGGCAGTTTCAATCAGCCCCAGCATTTT.

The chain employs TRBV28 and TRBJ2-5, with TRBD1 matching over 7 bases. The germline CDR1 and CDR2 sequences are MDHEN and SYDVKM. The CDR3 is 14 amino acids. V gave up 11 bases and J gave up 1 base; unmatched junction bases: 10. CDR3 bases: TGTGCCGGAGGACAGGTGGGCTTCCAAGAGACCCAGTACTTC. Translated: CAGGQVGFQETQYF.

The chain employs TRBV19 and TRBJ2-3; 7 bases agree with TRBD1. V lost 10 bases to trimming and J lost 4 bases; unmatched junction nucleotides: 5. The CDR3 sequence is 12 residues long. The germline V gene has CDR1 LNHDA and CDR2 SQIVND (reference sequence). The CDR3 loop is CATTDRADTQYF. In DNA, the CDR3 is TGTGCCACCACCGACAGGGCAGATACGCAGTATTTT.

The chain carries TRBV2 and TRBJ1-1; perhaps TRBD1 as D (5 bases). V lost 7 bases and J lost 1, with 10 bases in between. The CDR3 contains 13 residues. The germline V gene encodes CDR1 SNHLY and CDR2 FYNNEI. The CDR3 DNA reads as TGTGCCAGCAATAAGGGGCCGAACACTGAAGCTTTCTTT. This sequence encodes CASNKGPNTEAFF.

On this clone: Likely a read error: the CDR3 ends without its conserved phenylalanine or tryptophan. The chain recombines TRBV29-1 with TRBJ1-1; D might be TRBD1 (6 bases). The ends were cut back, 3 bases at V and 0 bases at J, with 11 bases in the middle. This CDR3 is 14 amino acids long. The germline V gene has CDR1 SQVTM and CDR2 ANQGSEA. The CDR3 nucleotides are TGCAGCGTTGAGAACGACAGGCTGAACACTGAAGCTTTCCTT. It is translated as CSVENDRLNTEAFL.

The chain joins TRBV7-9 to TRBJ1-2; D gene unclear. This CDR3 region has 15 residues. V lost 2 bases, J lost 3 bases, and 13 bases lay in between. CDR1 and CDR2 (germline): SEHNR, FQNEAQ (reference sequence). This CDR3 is CASSLRRGNDYGYTF. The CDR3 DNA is TGTGCCAGCAGCTTAAGGCGGGGTAACGACTATGGCTACACCTTC.

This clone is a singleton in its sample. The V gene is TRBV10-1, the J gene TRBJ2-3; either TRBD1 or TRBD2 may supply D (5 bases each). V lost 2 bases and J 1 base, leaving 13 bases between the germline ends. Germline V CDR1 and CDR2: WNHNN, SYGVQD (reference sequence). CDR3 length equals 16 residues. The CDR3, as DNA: TGCGCCAGCAGTGAGGGGGGAGCCGGCCGCACAGATACGCAGTATTTT. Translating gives CASSEGGAGRTDTQYF.

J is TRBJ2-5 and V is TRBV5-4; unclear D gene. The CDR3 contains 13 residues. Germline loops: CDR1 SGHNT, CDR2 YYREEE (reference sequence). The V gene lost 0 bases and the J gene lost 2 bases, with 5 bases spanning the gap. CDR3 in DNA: TGTGCCAGCAGCTTGGCCCGACAAGAGACCCAGTACTTC. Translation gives CASSLARQETQYF.

CDR3 in DNA: TGCGCCAGCAGCTTGATCGGGGCCTATTTGTCTGAAGCTTTCTTT. It encodes CASSLIGAYLSEAFF. The genes are TRBV5-1 and TRBJ1-1; a weak D match, TRBD1 (5 bases). Deletions cut 1 base from V and 6 bases from J, with 16 bases between. The germline gives CDR1 SGHRS, CDR2 YFSETQ. The CDR3 extends over 15 amino acids. Using reference TRBV5-1 and TRBJ1-1 for the parts outside the CDR3, the full variable domain is KAGVTQTPRYLIKTRGQQVTLSCSPISGHRSVSWYQQTPGQGLQFLFEYFSETQRNKGNFPGRFSGRQFSNSRSEMNVSTLELGDSALYLCASSLIGAYLSEAFFGQGTRLTVV.

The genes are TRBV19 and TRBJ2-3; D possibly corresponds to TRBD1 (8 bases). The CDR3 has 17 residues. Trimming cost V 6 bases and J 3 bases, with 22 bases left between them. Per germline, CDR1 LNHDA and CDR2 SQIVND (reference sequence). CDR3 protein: CASSESRGDRHTDTQYF. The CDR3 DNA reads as TGTGCCAGTAGCGAAAGTCGGGGGGACAGGCATACAGATACGCAGTATTTT.

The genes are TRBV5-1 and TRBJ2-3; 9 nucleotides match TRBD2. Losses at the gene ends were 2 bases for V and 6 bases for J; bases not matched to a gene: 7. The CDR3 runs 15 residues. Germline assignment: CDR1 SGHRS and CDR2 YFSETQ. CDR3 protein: CASSFEAGGLDTQYF. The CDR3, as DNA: TGCGCCAGCAGCTTTGAGGCGGGGGGGCTGGATACGCAGTATTTT.